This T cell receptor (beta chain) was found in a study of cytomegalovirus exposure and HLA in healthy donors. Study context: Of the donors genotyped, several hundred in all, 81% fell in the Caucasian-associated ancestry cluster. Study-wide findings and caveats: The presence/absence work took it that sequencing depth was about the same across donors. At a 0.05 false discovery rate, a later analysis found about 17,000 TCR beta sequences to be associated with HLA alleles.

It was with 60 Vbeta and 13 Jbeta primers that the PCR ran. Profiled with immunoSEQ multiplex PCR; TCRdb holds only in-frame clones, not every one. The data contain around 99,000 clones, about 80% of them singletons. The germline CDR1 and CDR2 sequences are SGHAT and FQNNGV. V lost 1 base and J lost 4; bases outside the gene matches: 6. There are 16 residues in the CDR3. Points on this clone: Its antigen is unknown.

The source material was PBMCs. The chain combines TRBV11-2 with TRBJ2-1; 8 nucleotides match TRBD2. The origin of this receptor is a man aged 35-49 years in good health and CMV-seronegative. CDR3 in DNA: TGTGCCAGCAGCTTAGTAGGGACTAGGTCTTACAATGAGCAGTTCTTC. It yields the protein CASSLVGTRSYNEQFF.